This T cell receptor beta chain was sequenced in a study of spatial heterogeneity in lung cancer. Study-wide context: More beta-chain than alpha-chain sequences were consistently detected. Study findings and constraints: Relative to follow-up, resection was when ubiquitous expanded tumor TCRs appeared more in blood.

From the 5' RACE reads, TCRdb called clonotypes with MiXCR, one entry per CDR3 protein. The sample lists approximately 17,000 distinct CDR3 sequences, 15% to 20% seen once, with under 8% in the top ten. This clonotype turned up a few times. Its cognate antigen is unknown. Time point defined: blood at routine non-recurrence follow-up after resection. V lost 7 bases, J lost 0 bases, and 15 bases lay in between. Germline loops: CDR1 SNHLY, CDR2 FYNNEI. The CDR3 extends over 15 amino acids. This sequence joins TRBV2 and TRBJ1-2; D is perhaps TRBD1 (6 bases). This clonotype was sampled from a male donor with early-stage non-small cell lung cancer. The source was PBMCs, collected at follow-up. CDR3 residues: CASTQTTGSNYGYTF. The CDR3 bases are TGTGCCAGCACCCAGACAACAGGGTCTAACTATGGCTACACCTTC.